Listed below are T cell receptor beta chains from one sample, sequenced in a study of blood T cells in healthy people across ages. TCRdb reprocessed the 5' RACE reads via MiXCR and lists one record per CDR3 protein. The sample records fewer than 2,000,000 distinct CDR3 sequences, 34% being singletons. Sample: blood. Receptors were obtained from a woman in her twenties or thirties in good health. CDR3s include the opening cysteine and the closing phenylalanine or tryptophan. Not all rows give a size; the values are once, few, many and, for expanded clones, a class.

size,V,CDR3
-,TRBV7-2,CASSRVGTSGAYNEQFF
many,TRBV5-1,CASSLGPDRGSYEQYF
-,TRBV21-1,CASSWLDSGRVETQYF
-,TRBV27,CASGAPSSYNEQFF
once,TRBV11-1,CASSLTRAMNTEAFF
many,TRBV6-5,CASSWGYADTQYF
-,TRBV9,CASSPGQDDARETQYF
many,TRBV20-1,CSASGQFPWAKNIQYF
few,TRBV20-1,CSARPSGILWGEQYF
-,TRBV24-1,CATSAYPGQGHEKLFF
-,TRBV21-1,CASSRRDRGCSGELFF
-,TRBV7-9,CASSLGFEGPSGANVLTF
many,TRBV27,CASSSTAASEAFF
few,TRBV20-1,CSAPEGKATEAFF
few,TRBV7-9,CASSLSGTMYNEQFF
once,TRBV2,CASSIGQGEQYF
-,TRBV20-1,CSARPTSEETQYF
-,TRBV9,CASSVGAQRLDGELFF
-,TRBV6-6,CASSYSGTNTDTQYF
-,TRBV27,CASSLSRAPSYEQYF
once,TRBV7-8,CASSSVLDRPYGYTF
once,TRBV6-5,CASSFKRNGELFF
-,TRBV5-8,CASSPARGNDYGYTF
few,TRBV2,CASPGQTQETQYF
-,TRBV7-3,CASSLKGGTTNAQFF
few,TRBV28,CASSRTSRPDTQYF
-,TRBV9,CASSGGGGGPSHEQYF
once,TRBV20-1,CSAGPLGFAGERYF
-,TRBV10-1,CAGSAGLAGYNEQFF
few,TRBV4-1,CASSPNPGQNYEQYF
-,TRBV6-2/TRBV6-3,CASSPARMRPNSPLHF
-,TRBV6-2/TRBV6-3,CASSQGGKLFF
-,TRBV5-5,CASSLAPSALRNNEQYF
many,TRBV29-1,CSVALAGATTYNEQFF
-,TRBV6-1,CASSEGVGPSNQPQHF
-,TRBV9,CASSEKDGRDSPSADTQYF
many,TRBV27,CASNHGQGQEPQYF
-,TRBV6-1,CASSESHRGNGAGELFF
-,TRBV4-1,CASSPPGAGGSNEQFF
-,TRBV7-9,CVSSPRQGINEQFF
-,TRBV20-1,CSVLGTSSTRLGIPGELFF
-,TRBV5-6,CASSPRGLSSGTQYF
few,TRBV27,CASSLGVSPDTQYF
few,TRBV7-2,CAGSLLPGGPPADTQYF
few,TRBV6-6,CASSYSSENYGYTF
-,TRBV5-1,CASSLGGQGGNTEAFF
few,TRBV6-5,CASTPTGAAGELFF
-,TRBV29-1,CSGARGINQPQHF
few,TRBV4-1,CASSIAGGLYIEQFF
-,TRBV12-3/TRBV12-4,CASSQYKANEQFF
few,TRBV29-1,CSGNRVDTEAFF
-,TRBV5-6,CASSLAYRIYGYTF
-,TRBV20-1,CSATPLRPSYNERFF
many,TRBV4-1,CASSQETGRRNQPQHF
many,TRBV29-1,CSAGGGSAMETQYF
-,TRBV11-3,CASNLRRYNEQFF
-,TRBV28,CASRGRKPSSYEQYF
few,TRBV7-9,CASSLSVGGPRIETQYF
-,TRBV5-1,CASSLVVGGVSYEQYF
-,TRBV3-1,CASSQEQGDFNTEAFF